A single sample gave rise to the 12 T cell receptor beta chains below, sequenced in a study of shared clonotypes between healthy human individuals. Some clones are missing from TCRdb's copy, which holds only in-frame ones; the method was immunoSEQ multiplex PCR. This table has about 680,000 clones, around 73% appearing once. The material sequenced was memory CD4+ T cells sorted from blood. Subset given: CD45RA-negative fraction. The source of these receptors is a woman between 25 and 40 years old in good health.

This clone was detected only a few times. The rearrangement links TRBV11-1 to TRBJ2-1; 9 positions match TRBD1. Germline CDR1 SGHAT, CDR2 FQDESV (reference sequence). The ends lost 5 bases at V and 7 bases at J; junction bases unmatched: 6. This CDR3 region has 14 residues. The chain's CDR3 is CASSPGQGVNEQFF. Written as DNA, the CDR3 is TGTGCCAGCAGCCCGGGACAGGGAGTTAATGAGCAGTTCTTC.

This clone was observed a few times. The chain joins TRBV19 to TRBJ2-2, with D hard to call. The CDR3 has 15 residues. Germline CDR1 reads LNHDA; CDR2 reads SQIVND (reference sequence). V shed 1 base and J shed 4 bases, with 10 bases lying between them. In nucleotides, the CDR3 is TGTGCCAGTAGTATAGCGGCCGGTCTCACCGGGGAGCTGTTTTTT. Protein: CASSIAAGLTGELFF.

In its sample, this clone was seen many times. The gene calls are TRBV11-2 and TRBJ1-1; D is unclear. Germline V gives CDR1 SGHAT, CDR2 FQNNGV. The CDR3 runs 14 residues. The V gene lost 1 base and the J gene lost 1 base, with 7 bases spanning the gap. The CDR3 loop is CASSLGWQNTEAFF. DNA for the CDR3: TGTGCCAGCAGCTTAGGGTGGCAGAACACTGAAGCTTTCTTT. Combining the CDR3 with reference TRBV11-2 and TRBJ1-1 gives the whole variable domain EAGVAQSPRYKIIEKRQSVAFWCNPISGHATLYWYQQILGQGPKLLIQFQNNGVVDDSQLPKDRFSAERLKGVDSTLKIQPAKLEDSAVYLCASSLGWQNTEAFFGQGTRLTVV.

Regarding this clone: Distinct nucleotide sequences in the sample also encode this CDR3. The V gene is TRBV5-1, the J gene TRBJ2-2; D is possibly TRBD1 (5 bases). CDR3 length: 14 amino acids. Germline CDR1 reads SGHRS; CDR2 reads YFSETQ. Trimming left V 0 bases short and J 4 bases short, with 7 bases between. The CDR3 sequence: CASSLAQGTGELFF. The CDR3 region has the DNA TGCGCCAGCAGCTTGGCTCAGGGCACCGGGGAGCTGTTTTTT.

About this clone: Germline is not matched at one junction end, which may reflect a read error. CDR3 nucleotides: TGCGCCAGCAGCTTGGCCCTGGTATGGGATGGCACCGATACGCAGTATTTT. Translating it yields CASSLALVWDGTDTQYF. The V gene is TRBV5-1, the J gene TRBJ2-3, with unresolved D. From germline, CDR1 is SGHRS and CDR2 YFSETQ. This CDR3 contains 17 residues.

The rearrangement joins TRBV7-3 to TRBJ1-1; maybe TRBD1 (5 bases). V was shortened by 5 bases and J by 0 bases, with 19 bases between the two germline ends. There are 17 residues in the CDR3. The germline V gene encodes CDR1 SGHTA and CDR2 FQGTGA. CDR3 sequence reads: CASSPYPPGRLNTEAFF. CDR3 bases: TGTGCCAGCAGCCCTTACCCTCCGGGACGGCTGAACACTGAAGCTTTCTTT. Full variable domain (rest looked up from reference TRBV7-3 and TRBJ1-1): GAGVSQTPSNKVTEKGKYVELRCDPISGHTALYWYRQSLGQGPEFLIYFQGTGAADDSGLPNDRFFAVRPEGSVSTLKIQRTERGDSAVYLCASSPYPPGRLNTEAFFGQGTRLTVV.

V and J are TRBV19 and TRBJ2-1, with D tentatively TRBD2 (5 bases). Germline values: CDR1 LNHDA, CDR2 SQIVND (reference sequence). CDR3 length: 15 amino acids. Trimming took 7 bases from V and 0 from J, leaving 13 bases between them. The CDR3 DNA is TGTGCCAGTAACCTTGAGGGTAACTCCTACAATGAGCAGTTCTTC. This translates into CASNLEGNSYNEQFF.

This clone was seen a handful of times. CDR3 DNA sequence: TGTGCCAGCAGTGGAGTAGGGAGCGGGGCCAATCAGCCCCAGCATTTT. Protein: CASSGVGSGANQPQHF. V is TRBV2 and J is TRBJ1-5, with D possibly TRBD1 on 5 matching bases. V was cut by 4 bases and J by 3 bases, with 16 bases left in between. CDR1 SNHLY and CDR2 FYNNEI come from the germline V gene. The CDR3 spans 16 residues.

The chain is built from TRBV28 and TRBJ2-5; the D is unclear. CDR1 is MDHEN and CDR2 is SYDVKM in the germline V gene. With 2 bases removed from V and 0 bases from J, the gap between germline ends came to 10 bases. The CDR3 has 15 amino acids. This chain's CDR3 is CASSLGGSYQETQYF. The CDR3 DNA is TGTGCCAGCAGTTTAGGTGGCAGTTACCAAGAGACCCAGTACTTC.

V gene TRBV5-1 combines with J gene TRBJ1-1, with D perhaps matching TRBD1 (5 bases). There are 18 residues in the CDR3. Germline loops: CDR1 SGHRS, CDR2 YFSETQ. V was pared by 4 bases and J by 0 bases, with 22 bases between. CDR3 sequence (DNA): TGCGCCAGCAGCCCCAGGGAGGTTCCGCCCGGGCTGAACACTGAAGCTTTCTTT. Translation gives CASSPREVPPGLNTEAFF.

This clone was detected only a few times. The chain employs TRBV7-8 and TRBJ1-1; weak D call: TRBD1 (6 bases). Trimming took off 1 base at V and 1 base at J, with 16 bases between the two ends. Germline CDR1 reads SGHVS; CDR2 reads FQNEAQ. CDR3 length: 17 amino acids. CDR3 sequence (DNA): TGTGCCAGCAGCTTAGGCCTCAGGGGCGCTAAGAACACTGAAGCTTTCTTT. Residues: CASSLGLRGAKNTEAFF. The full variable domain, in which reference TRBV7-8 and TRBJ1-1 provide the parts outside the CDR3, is GAGVSQSPRYKVAKRGQDVALRCDPISGHVSLFWYQQALGQGPEFLTYFQNEAQLDKSGLPSDRFFAERPEGSVSTLKIQRTQQEDSAVYLCASSLGLRGAKNTEAFFGQGTRLTVV.

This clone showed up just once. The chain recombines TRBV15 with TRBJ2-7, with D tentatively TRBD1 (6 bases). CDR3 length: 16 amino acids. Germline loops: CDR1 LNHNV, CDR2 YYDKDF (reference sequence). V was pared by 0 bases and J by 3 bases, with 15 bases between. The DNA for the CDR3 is TGTGCCACCAGCAGAGATCGGGACAAAGCTCTCTACGAGCAGTACTTC. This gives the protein CATSRDRDKALYEQYF.